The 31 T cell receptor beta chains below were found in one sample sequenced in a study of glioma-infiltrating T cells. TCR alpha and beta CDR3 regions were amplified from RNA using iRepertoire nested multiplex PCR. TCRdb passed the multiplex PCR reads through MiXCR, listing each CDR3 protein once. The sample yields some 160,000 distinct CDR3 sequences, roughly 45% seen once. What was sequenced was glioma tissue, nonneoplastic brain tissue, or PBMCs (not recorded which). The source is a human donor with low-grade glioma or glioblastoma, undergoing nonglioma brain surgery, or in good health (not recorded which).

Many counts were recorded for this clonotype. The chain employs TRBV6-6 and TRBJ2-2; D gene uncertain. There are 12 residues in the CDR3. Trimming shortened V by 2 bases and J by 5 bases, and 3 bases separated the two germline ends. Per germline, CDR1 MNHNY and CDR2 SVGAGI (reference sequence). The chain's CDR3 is CASSYGTGELFF. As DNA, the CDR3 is TGTGCCAGCAGTTACGGAACCGGGGAGCTGTTTTTT.

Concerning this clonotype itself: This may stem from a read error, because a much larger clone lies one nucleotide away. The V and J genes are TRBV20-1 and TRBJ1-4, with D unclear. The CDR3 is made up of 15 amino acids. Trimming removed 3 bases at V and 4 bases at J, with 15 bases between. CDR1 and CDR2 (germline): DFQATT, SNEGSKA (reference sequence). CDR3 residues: CSARTANNYNEKLFF. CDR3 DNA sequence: TGCAGTGCTAGGACTGCCAACAATTATAATGAAAAACTGTTTTTT.

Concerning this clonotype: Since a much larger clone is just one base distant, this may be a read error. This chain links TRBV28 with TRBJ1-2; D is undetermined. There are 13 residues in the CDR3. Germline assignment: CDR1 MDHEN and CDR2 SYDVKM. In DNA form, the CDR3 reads TGTGCCAGCAGTCAACCGCCGGGGTATGTCTACACCTTC. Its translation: CASSQPPGYVYTF.

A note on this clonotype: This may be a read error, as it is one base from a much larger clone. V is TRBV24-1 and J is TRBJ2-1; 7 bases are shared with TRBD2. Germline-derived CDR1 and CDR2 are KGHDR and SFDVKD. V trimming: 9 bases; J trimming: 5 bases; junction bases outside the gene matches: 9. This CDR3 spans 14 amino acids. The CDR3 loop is CATGIRGRDNEQFF. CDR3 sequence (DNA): TGTGCCACCGGTATCCGAGGGAGGGACAATGAGCAGTTCTTC.

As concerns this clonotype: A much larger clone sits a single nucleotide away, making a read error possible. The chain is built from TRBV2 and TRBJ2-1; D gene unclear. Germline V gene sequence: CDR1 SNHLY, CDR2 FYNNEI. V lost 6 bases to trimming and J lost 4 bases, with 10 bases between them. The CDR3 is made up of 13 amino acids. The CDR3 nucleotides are TGTGCCAGCAGGGCAAGAACGTACAATGAGCAGTTCTTC. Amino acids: CASRARTYNEQFF.

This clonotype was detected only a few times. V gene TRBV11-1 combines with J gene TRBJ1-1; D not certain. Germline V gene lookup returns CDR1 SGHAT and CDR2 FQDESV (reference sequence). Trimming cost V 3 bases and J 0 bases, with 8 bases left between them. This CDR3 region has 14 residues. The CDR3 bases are TGTGCCAGCAGCTTGCACAGATTGAACACTGAAGCTTTCTTT. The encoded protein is CASSLHRLNTEAFF.

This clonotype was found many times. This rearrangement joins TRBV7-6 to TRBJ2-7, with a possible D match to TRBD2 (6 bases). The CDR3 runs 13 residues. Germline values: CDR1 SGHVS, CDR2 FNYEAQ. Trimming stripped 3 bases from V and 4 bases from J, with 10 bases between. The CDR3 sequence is CASSLTAGYEQYF. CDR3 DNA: TGTGCCAGCAGCTTGACAGCGGGTTACGAGCAGTACTTC.

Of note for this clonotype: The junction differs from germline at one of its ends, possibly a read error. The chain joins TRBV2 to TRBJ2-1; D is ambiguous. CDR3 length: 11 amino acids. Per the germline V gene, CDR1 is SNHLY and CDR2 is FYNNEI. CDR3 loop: CASSLYNEQSF. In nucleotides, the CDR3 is TGTGCCAGCAGTCTTTACAATGAGCAGTCCTTC. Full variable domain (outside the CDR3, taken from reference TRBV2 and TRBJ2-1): EPEVTQTPSHQVTQMGQEVILRCVPISNHLYFYWYRQILGQKVEFLVSFYNNEISEKSEIFDDQFSVERPDGSNFTLKIRSTKLEDSAMYFCASSLYNEQSFGPGTRLTVL.

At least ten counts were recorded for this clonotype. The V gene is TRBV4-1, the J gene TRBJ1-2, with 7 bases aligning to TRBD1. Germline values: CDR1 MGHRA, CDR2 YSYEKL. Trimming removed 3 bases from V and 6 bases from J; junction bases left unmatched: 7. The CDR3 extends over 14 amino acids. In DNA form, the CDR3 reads TGCGCCAGCAGCCAGGGTGGACAGGTCGATGGCTACACCTTC. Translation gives CASSQGGQVDGYTF.

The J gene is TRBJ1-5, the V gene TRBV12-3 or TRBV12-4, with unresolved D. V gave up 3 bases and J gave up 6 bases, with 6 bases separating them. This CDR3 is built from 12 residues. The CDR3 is CASSLLGQPQHF. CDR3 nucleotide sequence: TGTGCCAGCAGTTTGTTGGGTCAGCCCCAGCATTTT.

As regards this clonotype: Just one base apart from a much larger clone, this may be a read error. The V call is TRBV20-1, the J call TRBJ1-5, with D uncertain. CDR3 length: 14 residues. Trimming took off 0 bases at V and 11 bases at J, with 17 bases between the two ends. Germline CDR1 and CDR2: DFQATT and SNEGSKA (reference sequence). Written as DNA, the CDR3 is TGCAGTGCTAGAGATCTGTTGGGAGGCCAGACCCAGCATTTT. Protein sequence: CSARDLLGGQTQHF.

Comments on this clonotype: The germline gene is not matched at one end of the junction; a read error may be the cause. The CDR3 region is CASSPGAGNNGELFF. In DNA form, the CDR3 reads TGTGCCAGCAGTCCAGGAGCTGGTAACAACGGGGAGCTGTTCTTT. This sequence joins TRBV6-2 or TRBV6-3 and TRBJ2-2; a weak D match, TRBD2 (5 bases). Germline values: CDR1 MNHEY, CDR2 SVGEGT. The CDR3 loop spans 15 amino acids.

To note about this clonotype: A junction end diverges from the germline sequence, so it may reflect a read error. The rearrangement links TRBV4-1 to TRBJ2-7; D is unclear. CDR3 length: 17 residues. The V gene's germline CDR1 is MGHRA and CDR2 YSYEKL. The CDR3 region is CASTQGIAVVGAYEQYF. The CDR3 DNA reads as TGCGCCAGCACCCAAGGTATCGCCGTCGTAGGAGCCTACGAGCAGTACTTC.

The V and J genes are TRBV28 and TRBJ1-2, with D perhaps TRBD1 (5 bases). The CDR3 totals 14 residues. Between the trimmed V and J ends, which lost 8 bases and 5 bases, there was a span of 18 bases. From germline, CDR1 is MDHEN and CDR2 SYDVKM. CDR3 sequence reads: CASERWGLPYGYTF. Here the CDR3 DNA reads TGTGCCAGCGAGCGATGGGGCCTACCGTATGGCTACACCTTC.

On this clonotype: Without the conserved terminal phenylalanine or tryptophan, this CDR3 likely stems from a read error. The CDR3 DNA is TGTGCCAGTAGCGGGGACAGCCCAGATACGCAGTATTAT. This gives the protein CASSGDSPDTQYY. The chain links TRBV25-1 to TRBJ2-3; the D gene is possibly TRBD2 (8 bases). This CDR3 is 13 amino acids long. V lost 9 bases and J lost 4, with 14 bases in between. Germline V gene lookup returns CDR1 MGHDK and CDR2 SYGVNS.

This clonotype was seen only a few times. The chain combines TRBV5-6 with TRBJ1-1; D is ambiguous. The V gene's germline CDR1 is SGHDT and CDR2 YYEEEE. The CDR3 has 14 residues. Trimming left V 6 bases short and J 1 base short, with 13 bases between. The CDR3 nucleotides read TGTGCCAGCATCTCCATCTTGGGGAACACTGAAGCTTTCTTT. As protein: CASISILGNTEAFF.

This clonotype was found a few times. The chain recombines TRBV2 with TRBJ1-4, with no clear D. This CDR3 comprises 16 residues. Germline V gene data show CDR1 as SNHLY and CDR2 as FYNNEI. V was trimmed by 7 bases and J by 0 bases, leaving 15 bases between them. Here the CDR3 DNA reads TGTGCCAGCATGAGTGGGCAGTTTGCAACTAATGAAAAACTGTTTTTT. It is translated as CASMSGQFATNEKLFF.

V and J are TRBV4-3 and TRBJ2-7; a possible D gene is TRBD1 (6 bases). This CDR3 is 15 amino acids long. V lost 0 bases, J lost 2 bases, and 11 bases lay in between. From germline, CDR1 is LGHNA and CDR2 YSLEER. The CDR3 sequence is CASSQESRGTYEQYF. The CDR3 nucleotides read TGCGCCAGCAGCCAAGAGTCCAGGGGTACCTACGAGCAGTACTTC.

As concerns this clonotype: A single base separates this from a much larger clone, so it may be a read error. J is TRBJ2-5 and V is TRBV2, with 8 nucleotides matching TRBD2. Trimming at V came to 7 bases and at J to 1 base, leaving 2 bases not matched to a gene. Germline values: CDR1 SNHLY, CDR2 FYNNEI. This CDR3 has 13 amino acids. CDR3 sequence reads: CASMGTSQETQYF. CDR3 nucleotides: TGTGCCAGCATGGGGACTAGCCAAGAGACCCAGTACTTC.

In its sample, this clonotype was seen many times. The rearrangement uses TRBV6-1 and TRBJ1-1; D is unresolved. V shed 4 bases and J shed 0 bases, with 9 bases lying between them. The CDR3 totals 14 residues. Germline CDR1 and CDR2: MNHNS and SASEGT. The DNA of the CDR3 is TGTGCCAGCAGTGTCGCCTCCCTGAACACTGAAGCTTTCTTT. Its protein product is CASSVASLNTEAFF.

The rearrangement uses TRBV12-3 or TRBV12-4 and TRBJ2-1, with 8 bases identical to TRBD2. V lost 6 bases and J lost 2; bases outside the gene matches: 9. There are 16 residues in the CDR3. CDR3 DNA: TGTGCCAGCAGCCGATTCCCAGCGGGAGCCTACAATGAGCAGTTCTTC. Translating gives CASSRFPAGAYNEQFF.

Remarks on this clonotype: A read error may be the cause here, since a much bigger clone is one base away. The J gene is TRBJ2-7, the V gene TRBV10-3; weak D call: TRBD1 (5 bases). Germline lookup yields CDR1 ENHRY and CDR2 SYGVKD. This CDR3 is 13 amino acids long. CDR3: CAVRSDTLYEQYF. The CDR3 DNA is TGTGCCGTCAGGTCGGACACGCTTTACGAGCAGTACTTC.

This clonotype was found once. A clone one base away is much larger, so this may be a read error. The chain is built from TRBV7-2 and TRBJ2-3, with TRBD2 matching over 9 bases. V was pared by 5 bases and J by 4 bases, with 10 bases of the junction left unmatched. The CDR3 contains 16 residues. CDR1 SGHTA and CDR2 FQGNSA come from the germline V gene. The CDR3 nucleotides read TGTGCCAGCAGCGAGAATAGCGGGAGCTCGTCAGATACGCAGTATTTT. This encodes CASSENSGSSSDTQYF.

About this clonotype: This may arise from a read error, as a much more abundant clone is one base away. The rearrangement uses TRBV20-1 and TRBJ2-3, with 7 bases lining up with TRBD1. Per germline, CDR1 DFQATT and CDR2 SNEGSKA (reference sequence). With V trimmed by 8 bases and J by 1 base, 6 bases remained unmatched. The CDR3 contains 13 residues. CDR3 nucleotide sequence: TGCAGTCGAAAGGGGGCTGGCACAGATACGCAGTATTTT. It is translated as CSRKGAGTDTQYF.

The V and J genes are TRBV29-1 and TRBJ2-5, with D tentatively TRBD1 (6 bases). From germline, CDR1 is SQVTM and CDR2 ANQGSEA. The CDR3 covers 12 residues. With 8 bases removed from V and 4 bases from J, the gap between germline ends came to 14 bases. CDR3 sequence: CSSRDNSETQYF. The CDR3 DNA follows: TGCAGCTCCCGGGACAACTCAGAGACCCAGTACTTC.

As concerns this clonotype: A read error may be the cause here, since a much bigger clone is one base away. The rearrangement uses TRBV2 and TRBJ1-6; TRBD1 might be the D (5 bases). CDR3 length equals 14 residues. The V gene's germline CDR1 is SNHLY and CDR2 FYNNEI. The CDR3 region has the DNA TGTGCCAGCAGTCGGGACGGAGATAATTCAACCCTCCACTTT. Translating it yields CASSRDGDNSTLHF.

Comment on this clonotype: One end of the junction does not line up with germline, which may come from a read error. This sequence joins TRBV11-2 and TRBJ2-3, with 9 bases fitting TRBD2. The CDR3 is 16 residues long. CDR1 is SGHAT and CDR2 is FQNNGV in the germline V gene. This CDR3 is CASSTRLAAHTDTQYF. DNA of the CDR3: TGTGCCAGCAGCACAAGACTAGCGGCGCACACAGATACGCAATATTTT.

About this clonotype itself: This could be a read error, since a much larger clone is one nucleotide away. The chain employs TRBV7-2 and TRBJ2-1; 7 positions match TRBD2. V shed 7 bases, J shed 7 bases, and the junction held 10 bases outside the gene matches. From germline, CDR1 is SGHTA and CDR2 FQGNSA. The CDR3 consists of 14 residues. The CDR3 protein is CASILGGRGNEQFF. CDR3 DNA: TGTGCCAGCATCTTGGGGGGGAGAGGAAATGAGCAGTTCTTC.

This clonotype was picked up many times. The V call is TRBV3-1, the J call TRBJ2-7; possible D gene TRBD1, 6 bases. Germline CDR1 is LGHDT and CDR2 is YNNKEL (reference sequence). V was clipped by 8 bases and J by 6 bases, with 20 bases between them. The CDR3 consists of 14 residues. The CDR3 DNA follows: TGTGCCAGCGATAATCAGGGGAGCAATGCCGAGCAGTACTTC. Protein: CASDNQGSNAEQYF.

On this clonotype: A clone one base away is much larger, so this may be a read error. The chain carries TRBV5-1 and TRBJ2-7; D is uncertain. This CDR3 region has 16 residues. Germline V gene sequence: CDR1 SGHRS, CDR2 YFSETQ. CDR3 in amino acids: CASSIRPAIHSYEKYF. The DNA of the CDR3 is TGCGCCAGCAGCATAAGACCCGCTATTCACTCCTACGAGAAGTACTTC.

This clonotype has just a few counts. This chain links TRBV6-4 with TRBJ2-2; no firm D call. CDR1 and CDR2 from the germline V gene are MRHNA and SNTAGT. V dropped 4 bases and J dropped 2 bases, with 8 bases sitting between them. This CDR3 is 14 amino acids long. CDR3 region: CASSVQRNTGELFF. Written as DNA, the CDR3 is TGTGCCAGCAGTGTACAGCGAAACACCGGGGAGCTGTTTTTT.